These 31 T cell receptor beta chains originate from one sample sequenced in a study of identical twins. Using its own MiXCR run on the 5' RACE reads, TCRdb lists one record per CDR3 protein. Of roughly 1,500,000 distinct CDR3 sequences listed, about 30% are singletons. Material for sequencing was cord blood. These TCRs come from a newborn girl in good health.

The V and J genes are TRBV25-1 and TRBJ2-7, with D perhaps TRBD1 (5 bases). The CDR3 contains 12 residues. Germline-derived CDR1 and CDR2 are MGHDK and SYGVNS. The V end was cut by 7 bases, the J end by 3 bases, with 10 bases between. The CDR3 reads CASNGRGYEQYF. CDR3 DNA: TGTGCCAGCAATGGAAGGGGCTACGAGCAGTACTTC.

This clonotype occurred many times. The chain couples TRBV6-5 to TRBJ2-7, with 8 bases that match TRBD2. The CDR3 has 15 residues. CDR1 and CDR2 (germline): MNHEY, SVGAGI. The trim removed 2 bases at V and 6 bases at J, leaving 9 bases unmatched. The DNA of the CDR3 is TGTGCCAGCAGTTACACCCTTAGCGGGATGTCCGAGCAGTACTTC. Translated: CASSYTLSGMSEQYF.

This clonotype was detected only a few times. This rearrangement joins TRBV6-5 to TRBJ2-7; D is unresolved. Between the trimmed V and J ends, which lost 8 bases and 7 bases, there was a span of 21 bases. Germline V gene lookup returns CDR1 MNHEY and CDR2 SVGAGI. The CDR3 runs to 14 residues. In nucleotides, the CDR3 is TGTGCCAGCCGGCCATTAGTTTACCACAATGAGCAGTACTTC. Protein product: CASRPLVYHNEQYF.

This rearrangement joins TRBV12-3 or TRBV12-4 to TRBJ2-1; TRBD2 is a possible D gene (6 bases). The CDR3 covers 12 residues. V was clipped by 6 bases and J by 12 bases, with 15 bases between them. The CDR3 DNA reads as TGTGCCAGCAGCTCGCCGCGGGGCGGGCAGTTCTTC. Its protein product is CASSSPRGGQFF.

This clonotype was seen repeatedly, ten times or more. CDR3 sequence: CSAGSYGYTF. CDR3 in DNA: TGCAGTGCAGGGAGCTATGGCTACACCTTC. The chain employs TRBV20-1 and TRBJ1-2; D is ambiguous. Germline CDR1 and CDR2: DFQATT and SNEGSKA (reference sequence). The CDR3 contains 10 residues. V gave up 6 bases and J gave up 4 bases, with 6 bases separating them.

This clonotype turned up a few times. This chain uses TRBV6-2 or TRBV6-3 with TRBJ2-7; 11 positions agree with TRBD2. The germline V gene encodes CDR1 MNHEY and CDR2 SVGEGT. J was trimmed by 1 base and V by 8 bases; bases with no gene match: 4. The CDR3 is made up of 14 amino acids. In DNA form, the CDR3 reads TGTGCCAGCTGGGGACTAGCGGAATCCTACGAGCAGTACTTC. As protein: CASWGLAESYEQYF.

This clonotype has at least ten counts. This chain uses TRBV20-1 with TRBJ1-5; no firm D call. This CDR3 region has 12 residues. Germline lookup yields CDR1 DFQATT and CDR2 SNEGSKA (reference sequence). V was shortened by 3 bases and J by 5 bases, with 8 bases between the two germline ends. The CDR3 region has the DNA TGCAGTGCTAGGGTCGGCGATCAGCCCCAGCATTTT. It codes for CSARVGDQPQHF.

This clonotype was recorded a few times. The chain recombines TRBV6-5 with TRBJ2-7; 9 nucleotides match TRBD2. This CDR3 spans 18 amino acids. Germline CDR1 MNHEY, CDR2 SVGAGI. J gave up 4 bases and V 4 bases, and 17 bases lay outside the gene matches. The chain's CDR3 is CASSSLTPSASGEYEQYF. For the CDR3, the DNA is TGTGCCAGCAGTTCTCTCACCCCCTCGGCTAGCGGGGAATACGAGCAGTACTTC.

The chain is built from TRBV30 and TRBJ2-5; no reliable D call. Per germline, CDR1 GTSNPN and CDR2 SVGIG (reference sequence). This CDR3 is built from 13 residues. Trimming removed 2 bases from V and 1 base from J, with 8 bases in between. DNA for the CDR3: TGTGCCTGGAGTAGACGGACCCAAGAGACCCAGTACTTC. This encodes CAWSRRTQETQYF. The full variable domain, in which reference TRBV30 and TRBJ2-5 provide the parts outside the CDR3, is SQTIHQWPATLVQPVGSPLSLECTVEGTSNPNLYWYRQAAGRGLQLLFYSVGIGQISSEVPQNLSASRPQDRQFILSSKKLLLSDSGFYLCAWSRRTQETQYFGPGTRLLVL.

The table lists this clonotype with a few counts. This rearrangement joins TRBV5-1 to TRBJ2-1, with TRBD2 matching over 9 bases. Germline lookup yields CDR1 SGHRS and CDR2 YFSETQ. The CDR3 is 16 amino acids. The J segment lost 3 bases and the V segment lost 4 bases, leaving 8 bases of the junction unmatched. The CDR3 here is CASSPRLAAIYNEQFF. In nucleotides, the CDR3 is TGCGCCAGCAGCCCGCGACTAGCGGCCATCTACAATGAGCAGTTCTTC.

The chain has TRBV6-1 and TRBJ2-7, with TRBD2 matching over 12 bases. V gave up 9 bases and J gave up 0 bases; unmatched junction bases: 12. The CDR3 has 17 residues. Germline CDR1 MNHNS, CDR2 SASEGT. The CDR3 spells CASKLAGGQISSYEQYF. DNA for the CDR3: TGTGCCAGTAAACTAGCGGGGGGCCAAATTAGCTCCTACGAGCAGTACTTC.

This clonotype occurred once. The chain has TRBV28 and TRBJ1-6; possibly TRBD1 for D (6 bases). The germline gives CDR1 MDHEN, CDR2 SYDVKM. V was clipped by 3 bases and J by 5 bases, with 11 bases between them. The CDR3 has 15 residues. CDR3 sequence reads: CASSLLDSDNSPLHF. DNA for the CDR3: TGTGCCAGCAGTTTGCTGGACAGCGATAATTCACCCCTCCACTTT.

This clonotype was picked up a small number of times. The chain links TRBV12-3 or TRBV12-4 to TRBJ2-3; D tentatively fits TRBD1 or TRBD2 (5 bases each). The CDR3 runs to 11 residues. Trimming took 5 bases from V and 7 from J, leaving 7 bases between them. CDR3 sequence reads: CASSGGHTQYF. CDR3 coding DNA: TGTGCCAGCAGTGGGGGACATACGCAGTATTTT.

V and J are TRBV28 and TRBJ2-5; D is possibly TRBD2 (5 bases). The DNA end lines up better with TRBJ2-7; the J call may be wrong. Germline V gene lookup returns CDR1 MDHEN and CDR2 SYDVKM. The CDR3 has 14 amino acids. The CDR3 bases are TGTGCCAGCAGTTCACCCGAGGGCCTCTACGAGCAGTACTTC. Its protein is CASSSPEGLYEQYF.

The chain is built from TRBV7-2 and TRBJ2-1; 9 bases are a match to TRBD2. Germline lookup yields CDR1 SGHTA and CDR2 FQGNSA. The junction had 7 bases not matched to a gene; V was cut back by 4 bases and J by 3 bases. The CDR3 has 16 residues. The chain's CDR3 is CASSSSGTSLYNEQFF. CDR3 DNA sequence: TGTGCCAGCAGCTCATCGGGGACTAGCCTCTACAATGAGCAGTTCTTC.

V usage is TRBV5-1 and J usage is TRBJ2-5; 12 bases line up with TRBD2. Germline CDR1 is SGHRS and CDR2 is YFSETQ. This CDR3 spans 14 amino acids. Trimming removed 7 bases from V and 4 bases from J; junction bases left unmatched: 5. The CDR3 DNA sequence: TGCGCCAGCGGGTTACTAGCGGGAGGAGAGACCCAGTACTTC. It yields the protein CASGLLAGGETQYF.

The genes are TRBV25-1 and TRBJ2-5; a weak D match, TRBD2 (5 bases). The ends were cut back, 8 bases at V and 4 bases at J, with 14 bases in the middle. Germline V gene sequence: CDR1 MGHDK, CDR2 SYGVNS. The CDR3 covers 13 residues. The CDR3 coding sequence is TGTGCCAGCGCCCTGGCTAGCCCAGAGACCCAGTACTTC. Protein sequence: CASALASPETQYF.

This clonotype was seen only a few times. The rearrangement uses TRBV7-9 and TRBJ2-5, with D perhaps TRBD2 (6 bases). Matching the DNA end better, TRBJ2-7 makes the J call doubtful. The CDR3 loop spans 14 amino acids. Germline CDR1 reads SEHNR; CDR2 reads FQNEAQ (reference sequence). The CDR3 region is CASSPRRENYEQYF. Here the CDR3 DNA reads TGTGCCAGCAGCCCCCGGAGGGAAAACTACGAGCAGTACTTC.

V is TRBV18 and J is TRBJ1-2; no clear D gene. V lost 2 bases and J 0 bases, leaving 7 bases between the germline ends. Germline CDR1 KGHSH, CDR2 LQKENI. The CDR3 totals 14 residues. CDR3 in amino acids: CASSPGNSNYGYTF. The CDR3 nucleotides read TGTGCCAGCTCACCAGGAAACTCTAACTATGGCTACACCTTC.

Only a few counts were recorded for this clonotype. This chain links TRBV27 with TRBJ2-5; the match to TRBD2 covers 8 bases. CDR1 is MNHEY, CDR2 SMNVEV, per germline (reference sequence). The CDR3 is 16 amino acids. The V gene end was trimmed by 6 bases and the J gene end by 2 bases; junction bases not matched to a gene: 11. The CDR3 here is CASSGQKGLGQETQYF. CDR3 bases: TGTGCCAGCAGCGGCCAGAAGGGACTAGGGCAAGAGACCCAGTACTTC.

J is TRBJ2-3 and V is TRBV28; D ambiguous. CDR3 length: 13 amino acids. Trimming left V 6 bases short and J 2 bases short, with 9 bases between. Germline CDR1 is MDHEN and CDR2 is SYDVKM. CDR3 bases: TGTGCCAGCAGATTCCTACACACAGATACGCAGTATTTT. It translates to CASRFLHTDTQYF.

The rearrangement uses TRBV18 and TRBJ2-5; tentatively, D is TRBD2 (5 bases). The CDR3 length is 11 residues. CDR1 is KGHSH and CDR2 is LQKENI in the germline V gene. V was shortened by 8 bases and J by 10 bases, with 14 bases between the two germline ends. The CDR3 DNA follows: TGTGCCAGCCCACAAACGGGATTCCAGTACTTC. As protein: CASPQTGFQYF.

The gene calls are TRBV28 and TRBJ2-4; possible D gene TRBD2, 6 bases. The V end was cut by 2 bases, the J end by 13 bases, with 21 bases between. The CDR3 runs to 15 residues. CDR1 is MDHEN and CDR2 is SYDVKM in the germline V gene. CDR3 sequence reads: CASSLGRPFLYGQYF. The DNA for the CDR3 is TGTGCCAGCAGTTTAGGGAGGCCGTTCCTCTACGGGCAGTACTTC.

This clonotype has just a few counts. The V gene is TRBV5-1, the J gene TRBJ2-1, with TRBD2 matching over 7 bases. V shed 3 bases, J shed 3 bases, and the junction held 6 bases outside the gene matches. Germline lookup yields CDR1 SGHRS and CDR2 YFSETQ. The CDR3 spans 15 residues. CDR3 protein: CASSWRERFYNEQFF. In nucleotides, the CDR3 is TGCGCCAGCAGCTGGCGGGAGAGGTTCTACAATGAGCAGTTCTTC.

In its sample, this clonotype was seen a few times. V usage is TRBV11-2 and J usage is TRBJ2-1; tentatively, D is TRBD1 or TRBD2 (6 bases each). Germline loops: CDR1 SGHAT, CDR2 FQNNGV. The length of the CDR3 is 16 residues. Trimming cost V 2 bases and J 1 base, with 12 bases left between them. The CDR3 DNA follows: TGTGCCAGCAGCTTACTAAGGGGGGCGTCCTACAATGAGCAGTTCTTC. It yields the protein CASSLLRGASYNEQFF.

Only one count was recorded for this clonotype. The V gene is TRBV10-3, the J gene TRBJ2-7; TRBD2 might be the D (6 bases). The CDR3 length is 15 residues. Trimming cost V 0 bases and J 0 bases, with 9 bases left between them. Germline V lookup: CDR1 ENHRY, CDR2 SYGVKD. CDR3 DNA: TGTGCCATCAGTGAGTCGGGGGGTAACTCCTACGAGCAGTACTTC. Amino acid sequence: CAISESGGNSYEQYF.

This clonotype was seen only a few times. CDR3: CASRLQGPDYGYTF. The CDR3 region has the DNA TGTGCCAGCAGACTACAGGGGCCGGACTATGGCTACACCTTC. The chain uses TRBV6-1 and TRBJ1-2; 7 bases fit TRBD1. J was trimmed by 3 bases and V by 6 bases; bases with no gene match: 7. Germline V gene lookup returns CDR1 MNHNS and CDR2 SASEGT. The CDR3 is made up of 14 amino acids.

The J gene is TRBJ2-5, the V gene TRBV4-2; 7 bases match TRBD2. V shed 0 bases, J shed 11 bases, and the junction held 18 bases outside the gene matches. CDR1 and CDR2 from the germline V gene are LGHNA and YNFKEQ. This CDR3 is 17 amino acids long. This chain's CDR3 is CASSQDSLAVRGNEQYF. The CDR3 DNA sequence: TGTGCCAGCAGCCAAGACTCGCTAGCGGTAAGGGGCAATGAGCAGTACTTC.

This clonotype turned up a few times. This chain links TRBV7-2 with TRBJ2-7, with D uncertain. Between the trimmed V and J ends, which lost 4 bases and 4 bases, there was a span of 17 bases. This CDR3 region has 15 residues. Germline V gene sequence: CDR1 SGHTA, CDR2 FQGNSA. This CDR3 reads CASSSGPRRRYEQYF. CDR3 sequence (DNA): TGTGCCAGCAGCTCTGGACCCCGGCGGCGGTACGAGCAGTACTTC.

This clonotype was recorded a few times. V is TRBV27 and J is TRBJ2-1; no reliable D call. Germline CDR1 is MNHEY and CDR2 is SMNVEV (reference sequence). CDR3 length: 15 amino acids. V was cut by 3 bases and J by 0 bases, with 9 bases left in between. The CDR3 here is CASSFGPYSYNEQFF. The DNA for the CDR3 is TGTGCCAGCAGTTTCGGGCCATACTCCTACAATGAGCAGTTCTTC.

This chain links TRBV5-6 with TRBJ1-2; 7 positions agree with TRBD1. The CDR3 is 13 residues long. Germline CDR1 reads SGHDT; CDR2 reads YYEEEE. V trimming: 2 bases; J trimming: 7 bases; junction bases outside the gene matches: 5. The CDR3 DNA reads as TGTGCCAGCAGCTTCCTGACAGGGAGTGGCTACACCTTC. Amino acids: CASSFLTGSGYTF.